The clone carrying this TCR beta chain was seen many times. Germline CDR1 reads SGDLS; CDR2 reads YYNGEE. The ends were cut back, 3 bases at V and 2 bases at J, with 17 bases in the middle. CDR3 length equals 16 residues. Samples came from axillary lymph nodes draining the breast cancer. This record comes from a study of breast tumors, draining lymph nodes, adjacent tissues. TCRdb redid the calling of the multiplex PCR reads with MiXCR, one entry per CDR3 protein. The sample lists around 230,000 distinct CDR3 sequences, less than 35% occurring once. What was sequenced was axillary lymph node tissue. The TCR sequence derives from a female donor with breast cancer. Some clones in this sample may be carry-over from other donors' samples. This chain joins TRBV9 and TRBJ1-2, with D uncertain. The CDR3 DNA is TGTGCCAGCAGCGCCCACTCGGGAGGGTCCAACTATGGCTACACCTTC. It yields the protein CASSAHSGGSNYGYTF.